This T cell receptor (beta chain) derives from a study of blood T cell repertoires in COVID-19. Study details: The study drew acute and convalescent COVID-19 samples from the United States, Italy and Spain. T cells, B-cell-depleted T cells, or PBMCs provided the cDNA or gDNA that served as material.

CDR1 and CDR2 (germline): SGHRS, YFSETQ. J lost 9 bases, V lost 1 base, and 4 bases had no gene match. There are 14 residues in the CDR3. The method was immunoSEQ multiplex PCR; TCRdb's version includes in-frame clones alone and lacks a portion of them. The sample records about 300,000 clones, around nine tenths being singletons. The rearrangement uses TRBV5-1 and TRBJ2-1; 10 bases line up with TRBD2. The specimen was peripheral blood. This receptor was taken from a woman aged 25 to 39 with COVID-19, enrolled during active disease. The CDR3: CASSLSSGGLEQFF. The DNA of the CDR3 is TGCGCCAGCAGCTTGAGTAGCGGGGGGCTTGAGCAGTTCTTC.